This section outlines one T cell receptor beta chain sequence together with its context. The CDR3 runs 15 residues. Trimming removed 4 bases from V and 8 bases from J; junction bases left unmatched: 10. Germline V gene lookup returns CDR1 SEHNR and CDR2 FQNEAQ (reference sequence). Measured with immunoSEQ multiplex PCR; TCRdb has only the in-frame clones, and not every one. The sample includes approximately 32,000 clones, roughly nine tenths of them seen just once. The data were taken from a study of T cell changes during pregnancy in multiple sclerosis. This receptor was taken from a female donor with multiple sclerosis, enrolled in a pregnancy study. The chain has TRBV7-9 and TRBJ2-1, with 8 bases aligning to TRBD1. Sequencing was performed on CD8+ T cells from peripheral blood mononuclear cells, taken in the second trimester of pregnancy. The CDR3 region has the DNA TGTGCCAGCAGCTACATCCAGGGGGCTACCGATGAGCAGTTCTTC. Protein product: CASSYIQGATDEQFF.